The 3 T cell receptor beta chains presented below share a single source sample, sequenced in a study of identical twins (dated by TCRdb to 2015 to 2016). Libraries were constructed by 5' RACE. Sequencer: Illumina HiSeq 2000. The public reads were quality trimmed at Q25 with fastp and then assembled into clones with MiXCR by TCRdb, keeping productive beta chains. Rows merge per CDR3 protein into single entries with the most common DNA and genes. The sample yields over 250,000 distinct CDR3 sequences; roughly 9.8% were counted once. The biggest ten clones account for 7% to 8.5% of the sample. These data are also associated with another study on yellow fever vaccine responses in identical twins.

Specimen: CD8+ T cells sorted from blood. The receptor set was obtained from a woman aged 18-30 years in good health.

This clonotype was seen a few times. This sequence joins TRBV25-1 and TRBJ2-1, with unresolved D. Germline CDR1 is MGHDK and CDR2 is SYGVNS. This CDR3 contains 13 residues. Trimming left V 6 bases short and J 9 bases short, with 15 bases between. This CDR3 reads CASSEVVYGEQFF. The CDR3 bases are TGTGCCAGCAGCGAGGTAGTTTATGGTGAGCAGTTCTTC. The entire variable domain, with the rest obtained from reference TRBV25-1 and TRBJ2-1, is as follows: EADIYQTPRYLVIGTGKKITLECSQTMGHDKMYWYQQDPGMELHLIHYSYGVNSTEKGDLSSESTVSRIRTEHFPLTLESARPSHTSQYLCASSEVVYGEQFFGPGTRLTVL.

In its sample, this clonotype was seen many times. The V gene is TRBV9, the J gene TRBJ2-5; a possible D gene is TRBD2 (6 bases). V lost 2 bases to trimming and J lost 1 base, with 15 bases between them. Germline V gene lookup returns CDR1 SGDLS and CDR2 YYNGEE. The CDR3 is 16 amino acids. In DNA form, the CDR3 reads TGTGCCAGCAGCGTGTTTGGCGGGGAGTTCCAAGAGACCCAGTACTTC. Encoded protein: CASSVFGGEFQETQYF. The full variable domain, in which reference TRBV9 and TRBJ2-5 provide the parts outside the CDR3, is DSGVTQTPKHLITATGQRVTLRCSPRSGDLSVYWYQQSLDQGLQFLIQYYNGEERAKGNILERFSAQQFPDLHSELNLSSLELGDSALYFCASSVFGGEFQETQYFGPGTRLLVL.

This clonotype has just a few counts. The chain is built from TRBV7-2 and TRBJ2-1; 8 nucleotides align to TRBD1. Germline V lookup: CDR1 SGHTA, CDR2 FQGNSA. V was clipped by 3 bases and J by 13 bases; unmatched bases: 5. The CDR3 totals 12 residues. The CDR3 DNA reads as TGTGCCAGCAGCTTCGGACAGGGAATACAGTTCTTC. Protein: CASSFGQGIQFF.